The next 17 T cell receptor beta chains were all read from a single sample in a study of post-analysis software for immune sequencing data. Sequencing libraries made from TCR beta cDNA carried unique molecular identifiers. TCRdb passed the PCR reads through MiXCR, listing each CDR3 protein once. The sample carries around 150,000 distinct CDR3 sequences, around 34% recorded once. This specimen consisted of blood, obtained after autologous hematopoietic stem cell transplantation. These receptors were obtained from a girl under 18 with multiple sclerosis.

In this sample, this clonotype turned up a few times. CDR3 sequence (DNA): TGCGCCAGCAGCCAAGATTTGGTGTCTACGGACGGCGTGCACGAGCAGTACTTC. Protein: CASSQDLVSTDGVHEQYF. The J gene is TRBJ2-7, the V gene TRBV4-1; D gene uncertain. The CDR3 loop spans 18 amino acids. From germline, CDR1 is MGHRA and CDR2 YSYEKL. The V end lost 0 bases, the J end lost 5 bases, and 23 bases lay between the germline ends.

V is TRBV2 and J is TRBJ1-1; possibly TRBD1 for D (5 bases). Trimming shortened V by 6 bases and J by 4 bases, and 9 bases separated the two germline ends. The V gene's germline CDR1 is SNHLY and CDR2 FYNNEI. This CDR3 is built from 12 residues. CDR3 in DNA: TGTGCCAGCAGGACAGAAAGCACTGAAGCTTTCTTT. Residues: CASRTESTEAFF.

The V gene is TRBV20-1, the J gene TRBJ2-7, with unresolved D. There are 12 residues in the CDR3. Per the germline V gene, CDR1 is DFQATT and CDR2 is SNEGSKA (reference sequence). V was clipped by 5 bases and J by 7 bases, with 15 bases between them. CDR3 coding DNA: TGCAGTGCTCCGAGCTACGTCAATGAGCAGTACTTC. Translated: CSAPSYVNEQYF.

This clonotype occurred a few times. This chain connects TRBV7-2 to TRBJ2-3, with 7 nucleotides matching TRBD1. Germline CDR1 SGHTA, CDR2 FQGNSA. Trimming at V came to 3 bases and at J to 2 bases, leaving 8 bases not matched to a gene. This CDR3 contains 16 residues. CDR3 coding DNA: TGTGCCAGCAGCTTGACAGGGAGAACCCCCACAGATACGCAGTATTTT. It codes for CASSLTGRTPTDTQYF.

This clonotype was counted once. It may be a read error: a sequence one base away is much more abundant. The chain has TRBV20-1 and TRBJ2-7; TRBD2 matches 7 bases. Germline V gene data show CDR1 as DFQATT and CDR2 as SNEGSKA (reference sequence). The CDR3 length is 15 residues. The V and J ends lost 6 bases and 7 bases, in that order; junction bases with no gene match: 18. The CDR3 bases are TGCAGTGCGGCCCCTCAGGCGGGGGTCTACAATGAGCAGTACTTC. Amino acids: CSAAPQAGVYNEQYF.

A few counts support this clonotype. The chain carries TRBV7-2 and TRBJ2-7; 7 nucleotides match TRBD1. The length of the CDR3 is 15 residues. Per the germline V gene, CDR1 is SGHTA and CDR2 is FQGNSA. J was trimmed by 2 bases and V by 5 bases; bases with no gene match: 9. The CDR3 coding sequence is TGTGCCAGCAGCCAACCCCGGGACAGCACCTACGAGCAGTACTTC. Protein: CASSQPRDSTYEQYF.

V usage is TRBV29-1 and J usage is TRBJ2-7, with D uncertain. The CDR3 length is 13 residues. With 4 bases removed from V and 0 bases from J, the gap between germline ends came to 10 bases. Germline V gene data show CDR1 as SQVTM and CDR2 as ANQGSEA. The CDR3 nucleotides are TGCAGCGTTGTACTCTCGAGCTCCTACGAGCAGTACTTC. Encoded protein: CSVVLSSSYEQYF.

CDR3 bases: TGCAGTGCAGGCCGGGGACAGGGGGTTGAGCAGTTCTTC. It encodes CSAGRGQGVEQFF. The chain combines TRBV20-1 with TRBJ2-1, with TRBD1 matching over 11 bases. The V gene end was trimmed by 6 bases and the J gene end by 9 bases; junction bases not matched to a gene: 7. The length of the CDR3 is 13 residues. Germline V gene data show CDR1 as DFQATT and CDR2 as SNEGSKA (reference sequence).

This clonotype was counted only a few times. This chain links TRBV30 with TRBJ2-1, with D perhaps assigned TRBD1 or TRBD2 (5 bases each). The CDR3 covers 13 residues. Trimming removed 4 bases from V and 6 bases from J, with 13 bases in between. Germline CDR1 and CDR2: GTSNPN and SVGIG (reference sequence). CDR3 in amino acids: CAWKGRGANEQFF. The CDR3 bases are TGTGCCTGGAAAGGGAGAGGGGCCAATGAGCAGTTCTTC. The complete variable domain, with remaining parts taken from reference TRBV30 and TRBJ2-1, reads SQTIHQWPATLVQPVGSPLSLECTVEGTSNPNLYWYRQAAGRGLQLLFYSVGIGQISSEVPQNLSASRPQDRQFILSSKKLLLSDSGFYLCAWKGRGANEQFFGPGTRLTVL.

This clonotype turned up a few times. The chain employs TRBV6-1 and TRBJ1-1, with no clear D. Germline CDR1 reads MNHNS; CDR2 reads SASEGT. The CDR3 loop spans 14 amino acids. Trimming cost V 6 bases and J 1 base, with 12 bases left between them. The CDR3 loop is CASSLVSQNTEAFF. The CDR3 nucleotides read TGTGCCAGCAGCCTCGTGAGCCAGAACACTGAAGCTTTCTTT.

V and J are TRBV7-8 and TRBJ1-1; D is uncertain. The CDR3 spans 13 residues. Trimming cost V 2 bases and J 4 bases, with 8 bases left between them. Germline loops: CDR1 SGHVS, CDR2 FQNEAQ. The CDR3 here is CASSLYVGTEAFF. The DNA of the CDR3 is TGTGCCAGCAGCTTATATGTGGGCACTGAAGCTTTCTTT. Complete variable domain (other parts from reference TRBV7-8 and TRBJ1-1): GAGVSQSPRYKVAKRGQDVALRCDPISGHVSLFWYQQALGQGPEFLTYFQNEAQLDKSGLPSDRFFAERPEGSVSTLKIQRTQQEDSAVYLCASSLYVGTEAFFGQGTRLTVV.

This clonotype has only a few counts. V gene TRBV29-1 combines with J gene TRBJ1-1, with TRBD1 as a possible D gene (5 bases). The CDR3 length is 13 residues. Germline V gene data show CDR1 as SQVTM and CDR2 as ANQGSEA. The V end was cut by 7 bases, the J end by 1 base, with 13 bases between. CDR3 in amino acids: CSADGGRNTEAFF. CDR3 DNA: TGCAGCGCCGACGGGGGTAGGAACACTGAAGCTTTCTTT.

This clonotype was observed many times. The V call is TRBV7-6, the J call TRBJ2-7; 14 nucleotides match TRBD2. With 5 bases clipped from V and 2 bases from J, the junction kept 8 bases outside the gene matches. Germline CDR1 reads SGHVS; CDR2 reads FNYEAQ. This CDR3 region has 17 residues. CDR3 sequence reads: CASSPGTSGSRPYEQYF. CDR3 sequence (DNA): TGTGCCAGCAGCCCCGGGACTAGCGGGAGTAGGCCCTACGAGCAGTACTTC.

The chain uses TRBV20-1 and TRBJ2-1; 7 nucleotides match TRBD2. Germline values: CDR1 DFQATT, CDR2 SNEGSKA (reference sequence). This CDR3 has 15 residues. The V and J ends lost 6 bases and 0 bases, in that order; junction bases with no gene match: 8. The CDR3, as DNA: TGCAGTGCCCGTAAGCGGGGAGGCTCCTACAATGAGCAGTTCTTC. Amino acid sequence: CSARKRGGSYNEQFF.

This clonotype has only a few counts. The chain recombines TRBV5-1 with TRBJ2-7; no firm D call. Germline V gives CDR1 SGHRS, CDR2 YFSETQ. This CDR3 has 13 residues. V was cut by 2 bases and J by 3 bases, with 9 bases left in between. CDR3 amino acids: CASSLNPSYEQYF. CDR3 DNA sequence: TGCGCCAGCAGCTTAAACCCCAGCTACGAGCAGTACTTC.

About this clonotype itself: Given a much more abundant clone one base away, this may be a read error. V gene TRBV10-1 combines with J gene TRBJ2-4; 9 bases fit TRBD2. The J call may not be correct, given that the DNA end is closer to TRBJ2-7. Germline-derived CDR1 and CDR2 are WNHNN and SYGVQD (reference sequence). The length of the CDR3 is 15 residues. The CDR3 coding sequence is TGCGCCAGCAGTGAGTCTAGCGGGAGTCCCAACGAGCAGTACTTC. Translated, it gives CASSESSGSPNEQYF.

Regarding this clonotype: This may be a read error, as it is one base from a much larger clone. The rearrangement uses TRBV4-3 and TRBJ2-1; perhaps TRBD1 as D (6 bases). The J call could be wrong; TRBJ2-7 is a better fit for the DNA end. This CDR3 is built from 17 residues. CDR1 and CDR2 from the germline V gene are LGHNA and YSLEER. The CDR3 protein is CASSQVRGGGGYNEQYF. The CDR3 DNA reads TGCGCCAGCAGCCAAGTCAGGGGCGGAGGTGGCTACAATGAGCAGTACTTC.